This T cell receptor beta chain appears in the sequencing data of a study of blood T cell repertoires in COVID-19. Study background: Material from acute and convalescent COVID-19 was sourced from the United States, Italy and Spain. The cDNA or gDNA used as material had been derived from T cells, B-cell-depleted T cells, or PBMCs.

Authors' data handling: Amplifying reference gene primers gave estimates of nucleated cell counts. Sequenced by immunoSEQ multiplex PCR; TCRdb stores in-frame clones only, minus some. The V and J calls and clone size are taken from that table; D and trimming were inferred from the DNA. The data show some 76,000 clones, about 80% seen once. Germline V gene sequence: CDR1 SGHRS, CDR2 YFSETQ. The CDR3 runs to 14 residues. The junction had 2 bases not matched to a gene; V was cut back by 4 bases and J by 5 bases. This chain uses TRBV5-1 with TRBJ1-6; TRBD1 aligns across 8 bases. This clonotype was sampled from a man aged 45-60 years with acute or convalescent COVID-19. What was sequenced was peripheral blood. The CDR3 reads CASSPDRDNSPLHF. The CDR3 nucleotides are TGCGCCAGCAGCCCGGACAGGGATAATTCACCCCTCCACTTT.